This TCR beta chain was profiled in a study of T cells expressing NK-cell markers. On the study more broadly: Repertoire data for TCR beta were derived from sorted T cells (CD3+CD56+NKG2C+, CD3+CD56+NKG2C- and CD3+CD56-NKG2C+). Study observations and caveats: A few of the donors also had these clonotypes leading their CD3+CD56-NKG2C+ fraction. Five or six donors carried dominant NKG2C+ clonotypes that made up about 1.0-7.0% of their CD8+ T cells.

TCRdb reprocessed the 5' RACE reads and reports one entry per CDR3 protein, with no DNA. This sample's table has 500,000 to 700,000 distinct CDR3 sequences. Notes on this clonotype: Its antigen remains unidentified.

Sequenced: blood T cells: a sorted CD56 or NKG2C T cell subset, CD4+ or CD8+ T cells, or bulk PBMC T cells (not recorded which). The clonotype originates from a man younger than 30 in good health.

The CDR3: CSVVVAISYEQYF. The chain is built from TRBV29-1 and TRBJ2-7. Germline V CDR1 and CDR2: SQVTM, ANQGSEA. The CDR3 length is 13 residues.